The 7 T cell receptor beta chains below all came from one sample that was sequenced in a study of regulatory T cells in long-lasting Graves disease. Arm-PCR with iRepertoire HTBI primers amplified the CDR3 regions for these TCR beta libraries. TCRdb itself ran the multiplex PCR reads through MiXCR, one entry per CDR3 protein. The sample records a few hundred thousand distinct CDR3 sequences, 16% being singletons. Stated time point: newly diagnosed GD, antithyroid drugs for less than 3 months. Extracted RNA from PBMCs served as the source of the TCR library. This sample also appeared in a second study, on T cells in Graves' hyperthyroidism and ophthalmopathy.

Sequences were derived from peripheral blood mononuclear cells (PBMCs), sampled at new diagnosis, from a patient treated with antithyroid drugs. All receptors come from a man aged 35 to 55 with Graves disease.

This clonotype was found many times. The chain employs TRBV4-1 and TRBJ1-2, with D possibly being TRBD1 (5 bases). The length of the CDR3 is 11 residues. The ends were cut back, 0 bases at V and 13 bases at J, with 9 bases in the middle. Germline CDR1 reads MGHRA; CDR2 reads YSYEKL. The CDR3: CASSQEGGCTF. CDR3 sequence (DNA): TGCGCCAGCAGCCAAGAGGGGGGGTGCACCTTC.

This clonotype has ten or more counts. This chain uses TRBV2 with TRBJ1-1; the D gene is possibly TRBD1 (6 bases). V gave up 6 bases and J gave up 5 bases, with 13 bases separating them. CDR1 and CDR2 from the germline V gene are SNHLY and FYNNEI. This CDR3 region has 13 residues. The CDR3 nucleotides read TGTGCCAGCAGGCAACAGGGTGGGACTGAAGCTTTCTTT. Its translation: CASRQQGGTEAFF.

The chain is built from TRBV12-3 or TRBV12-4 and TRBJ2-7; D not certain. Trimming pared 8 bases from V and 3 bases from J, leaving 17 bases between. This CDR3 has 14 amino acids. This chain's CDR3 is CASARSLGSYEQYF. DNA for the CDR3: TGTGCCAGCGCCCGAAGCCTGGGCAGCTACGAGCAGTACTTC.

Concerning this clonotype: Compared with germline, one end of the junction differs, possibly owing to a read error. This rearrangement joins TRBV28 to TRBJ1-2; no firm D call. Germline V CDR1 and CDR2: MDHEN, SYDVKM. CDR3 length: 12 residues. The CDR3 bases are TGTACCAGCAAGGGCTCTAACTATGGCTACACCTTC. Its translation: CTSKGSNYGYTF.

This clonotype was counted many times. The V call is TRBV11-2, the J call TRBJ2-7; 9 nucleotides match TRBD1. The germline gives CDR1 SGHAT, CDR2 FQNNGV. This CDR3 spans 15 amino acids. V was pared by 5 bases and J by 3 bases, with 8 bases of the junction left unmatched. The CDR3 sequence is CASSPPVTGGYEQYF. In nucleotides, the CDR3 is TGTGCCAGCAGCCCCCCCGTGACAGGGGGCTACGAGCAGTACTTC. The variable domain in full, with the rest retrieved from reference TRBV11-2 and TRBJ2-7, is EAGVAQSPRYKIIEKRQSVAFWCNPISGHATLYWYQQILGQGPKLLIQFQNNGVVDDSQLPKDRFSAERLKGVDSTLKIQPAKLEDSAVYLCASSPPVTGGYEQYFGPGTRLTVT.

This clonotype showed up just a few times. The chain uses TRBV29-1 and TRBJ1-1; D remains ambiguous. Germline V gives CDR1 SQVTM, CDR2 ANQGSEA. This CDR3 has 14 residues. The V end was cut by 3 bases, the J end by 1 base, with 12 bases between. The CDR3 DNA reads as TGCAGCGTTGAGCCCCTGAAAAAGAACACTGAAGCTTTCTTT. This gives the protein CSVEPLKKNTEAFF.

The V and J genes are TRBV2 and TRBJ2-5, with D possibly being TRBD1 (6 bases). The CDR3 contains 13 residues. Trimming cost V 7 bases and J 1 base, with 10 bases left between them. CDR1 and CDR2 from the germline V gene are SNHLY and FYNNEI. CDR3 DNA: TGTGCCAGCAAGACAGGTGTCCAAGAGACCCAGTACTTC. As protein: CASKTGVQETQYF.